A selection of T cell receptor beta chains follows, all from one sample in a study of shared clonotypes between healthy human individuals. Generated by immunoSEQ multiplex PCR, the TCRdb table keeps only in-frame clones and is missing some. The sample yields over a million clones, approximately 98.5% seen once. The specimen was naive CD4+ T cells sorted from blood. The receptors derive from a man aged 30 to 45 in good health. The CDR3 runs from the conserved cysteine through the conserved F or W. The D gene is left open where the match is weak. Clone size is stated in some rows and not others, as once, few, many or a class when expanded.

TRBV6-5,TRBJ2-7,-,-,CASSLTPDSYEQYF,TGTGCCAGCAGCCTGACCCCCGACTCCTACGAGCAGTACTTC
TRBV5-1,TRBJ2-3,-,-,CASSLAATTDTQYF,TGCGCCAGCAGCTTGGCGGCCACCACAGATACGCAGTATTTT
TRBV10-3,TRBJ1-4,TRBD1,-,CAISELRGGSDEKLFF,TGTGCCATCAGTGAGTTAAGAGGGGGCTCGGATGAAAAACTGTTTTTT
TRBV28,TRBJ2-1,-,-,CASSRTGFNEQFF,TGTGCCAGCAGCCGAACAGGGTTCAATGAGCAGTTCTTC
TRBV9,TRBJ2-3,-,-,CASSPGTLGTDTQYF,TGTGCCAGCAGCCCCGGGACTTTGGGCACAGATACGCAGTATTTT
TRBV6-5,TRBJ2-3,TRBD2,-,CATHSIAGARDTQYF,TGTGCCACCCACTCCATAGCGGGAGCCCGGGATACGCAGTATTTT
TRBV18,TRBJ2-7,TRBD1,-,CASSLRTGVGEQYF,TGTGCCAGCTCACTACGGACAGGGGTTGGCGAGCAGTACTTC
TRBV21-1,TRBJ2-7,-,-,CASSKEASSGIPYEQYF,TGTGCCAGCAGCAAAGAGGCGAGTAGCGGAATACCCTACGAGCAGTACTTC
TRBV5-4,TRBJ1-1,-,-,CASSLLQRNTEAFF,TGTGCCAGCAGCTTGTTACAGAGAAACACTGAAGCTTTCTTT
TRBV2,TRBJ2-1,TRBD2,once,CASSETSGWDEQFF,TGTGCCAGCAGTGAGACTAGCGGGTGGGATGAGCAGTTCTTC